These T cell receptor beta chains were read from a single sample in a study of blood T cell repertoires in COVID-19. Profiling relied on immunoSEQ multiplex PCR, and the TCRdb table lists in-frame clones only, not all of them. Of roughly 520,000 clones in the sample, 88% were seen once. The sequenced sample consisted of PBMCs or T cells enriched from blood (not recorded which). The receptors derive from a woman in her thirties or forties who had recovered from COVID-19. CDR3s include the opening cysteine and the closing phenylalanine or tryptophan. The order of the fields is J gene, D gene, V gene, clone size, CDR3 DNA, CDR3 protein. A D gene is named only where the DNA matches it firmly. Clone size is given for some rows only: seen once, a few or many times, or a class if the clone is expanded.

>TRBJ2-4|TRBD1|TRBV29-1|once
TGCAGCGTTGAAGATCCATTCGGACAGGGGAACATTCAGTACTTC
CSVEDPFGQGNIQYF
>TRBJ2-2|TRBD2|TRBV6-4|.
TGTGCCAGCAGTAAGAGCGGGAGTGGGACCGGGGAGCTGTTTTTT
CASSKSGSGTGELFF
>TRBJ2-3|.|TRBV7-7|.
TGTGCCAGCAGTCAGGGAAGTCTAAGCACAGATACGCAGTATTTT
CASSQGSLSTDTQYF
>TRBJ1-2|TRBD1|TRBV5-4|.
TGTGCCAGCAGCTTGGGACAGGGGAACTATGGCTACACCTTC
CASSLGQGNYGYTF
>TRBJ1-2|.|TRBV19|.
TGTGCCAGTCTGAGACAGAACTATGGCTACACCTTC
CASLRQNYGYTF
>TRBJ2-7|.|TRBV3-1/TRBV3-2|.
TGTGCCAGCAGACTGATGAGCGGCACCCACCCCGGAGAGCAGTACTTC
CASRLMSGTHPGEQYF
>TRBJ1-5|TRBD1|TRBV27|few
TGTGCCAGCAGTGAACAGGGGCCCCTCAATCAGCCCCAGCATTTT
CASSEQGPLNQPQHF
>TRBJ2-5|.|TRBV7-7|.
TGTGCCAGCAGCTTAGCGGGAGGTACCCAAGAGACCCAGTACTTC
CASSLAGGTQETQYF
>TRBJ1-5|TRBD1|TRBV15|.
TGTGCCACCAGCAGAGGAGGGGGCGGCAATCAGCCCCAGCATTTT
CATSRGGGGNQPQHF
>TRBJ2-5|TRBD1|TRBV5-6|.
TGTGCCAGCAGCTTGGACAGGGGAGAGACCCAGTACTTC
CASSLDRGETQYF
>TRBJ1-2|.|TRBV9|.
TGTGCCAGCAGCGTAGAGGCAGGCTATGGCTACACCTTC
CASSVEAGYGYTF
>TRBJ1-4|.|TRBV6-5|.
TGTGCCAGCACAAAGTCGACAGCAACTAATGAAAAACTGTTTTTT
CASTKSTATNEKLFF
>TRBJ1-6|TRBD1|TRBV30|.
TGTGCCTGGAGTCCCGGACAGGGTGCGAATTCACCCCTCCACTTT
CAWSPGQGANSPLHF
>TRBJ2-3|TRBD2|TRBV7-2|once
TGTGCCAGCAGCGAGGGAGGGTGGGGCACAGATACGCAGTATTTT
CASSEGGWGTDTQYF
>TRBJ2-7|TRBD2|TRBV29-1|.
TGCAGCGTTGCCCCTAGCGGGAGCTCCTACGAGCAGTACTTC
CSVAPSGSSYEQYF
>TRBJ1-6|TRBD1|TRBV5-1|.
TGCGCCAGCAGCAAAGGACAGGGTACCAATTCACCCCTCCACTTT
CASSKGQGTNSPLHF
>TRBJ2-6|.|TRBV4-1|few
TGCGCCAGCAGCCAAAGGACTCCCAGCTCTGGGGCCAACGTCCTGACTTTC
CASSQRTPSSGANVLTF
>TRBJ2-7|.|TRBV4-3|.
TGCGCCAGCAGCCAATATAGTGGGAGCTCCTACGAGCAGTACTTC
CASSQYSGSSYEQYF
>TRBJ1-1|.|TRBV18|.
TGTGCCAGCTCCACATCCAGGGACACTGAAGCTTTCTTT
CASSTSRDTEAFF
>TRBJ1-2|.|TRBV5-1|few
TGCGCCAGCAGCTCATATGGGGCGGACTATGGCTACACCTTC
CASSSYGADYGYTF
>TRBJ1-1|TRBD1|TRBV18|.
TGTGCCAGCTCACCTGGGACAGAGAACACTGAAGCTTTCTTT
CASSPGTENTEAFF
>TRBJ1-1|.|TRBV11-2|.
TGTGCCAGCAGCTTGACAGCTAGTAACACTGAAGCTTTCTTT
CASSLTASNTEAFF
>TRBJ2-3|.|TRBV7-2|.
TGTGCCAGCAGCTTAGGACAAACCACAGATACGCAGTATTTT
CASSLGQTTDTQYF
>TRBJ2-1|TRBD2|TRBV7-2|.
TGTGCCAGCAGCTTTCGCCTAGCGGGTGGGCCGGGCTCCTACAATGAGCAGTTCTTC
CASSFRLAGGPGSYNEQFF
>TRBJ1-5|.|TRBV4-2|.
TGTGCCAGCAGCCAAGCCCAGGTTACTGATCAGCCCCAGCATTTT
CASSQAQVTDQPQHF
>TRBJ1-1|.|TRBV4-2|many
TGTGCCAGCAGCCAAGGGCAGTTGAACACTGAAGCTTTCTTT
CASSQGQLNTEAFF
>TRBJ2-5|TRBD1|TRBV5-1|.
TGCGCCAGCAGCCGACAGGGGGCAGAGACCCAGTACTTC
CASSRQGAETQYF
>TRBJ1-1|TRBD1|TRBV9|once
TGTGCCAGCAGCGTAGACAGGGGCACTGAAGCTTTCTTT
CASSVDRGTEAFF
>TRBJ1-1|TRBD1|TRBV19|.
TGTGCCAGTAGTGCCCGGACAGGGGCCATGAACACTGAAGCTTTCTTT
CASSARTGAMNTEAFF
>TRBJ2-1|.|TRBV12-3/TRBV12-4|.
TGTGCCAGCAGTTGGGGGACAACTAATGAGCAGTTCTTC
CASSWGTTNEQFF
>TRBJ2-1|TRBD2|TRBV5-4|.
TGTGCCAGCAGCACCCTAGTAGCGGGAGAGGGGTACAATGAGCAGTTCTTC
CASSTLVAGEGYNEQFF
>TRBJ2-5|.|TRBV10-1|.
TGCGCCAGCAGTGACTCCTTCGAAGAGACCCAGTACTTC
CASSDSFEETQYF
>TRBJ2-2|TRBD1|TRBV2|.
TGTGCCAGCAGTGAACAAGGGGGCAGCAACACCGGGGAGCTGTTTTTT
CASSEQGGSNTGELFF